A single sample is the source of the 28 T cell receptor beta chains below, sequenced in a study of blood T cells in healthy people across ages (dated by TCRdb to between 2014 and 2016). The library was made by 5' RACE. The instrument given in TCRdb is Illumina HiSeq 2500. A second PCR of about 6 to 11 cycles was performed with a sample-barcoded 5' primer and a J-beta primer mix. TCRdb took the public reads, trimmed them with fastp at Q25, ran MiXCR for clone calling and kept in-frame beta chains. Each record represents a unique CDR3 protein, reported with the most common genes and DNA among its rows. Here the sample has over a million distinct CDR3 sequences; 45% to 70% occur a single time. In total, the top ten clones hold about 6.7% of the sample. Sequenced input: blood. The receptors stem from a man between 18 and 29 years old in good health.

This clonotype showed up just once. The rearrangement joins TRBV11-2 to TRBJ2-1, with 8 bases fitting TRBD2. The CDR3 contains 15 residues. Germline CDR1 reads SGHAT; CDR2 reads FQNNGV. V lost 3 bases, J lost 3 bases, and 4 bases stayed unmatched. CDR3 region: CASSFERGNYNEQFF. For the CDR3, the DNA is TGTGCCAGCAGCTTTGAGCGGGGGAACTACAATGAGCAGTTCTTC.

The chain carries TRBV9 and TRBJ2-7; 7 bases agree with TRBD2. The CDR3 covers 15 residues. Trimming removed 0 bases from V and 3 bases from J; junction bases left unmatched: 6. Germline assignment: CDR1 SGDLS and CDR2 YYNGEE. CDR3 amino acids: CASSVATGLGYEQYF. The CDR3 bases are TGTGCCAGCAGCGTAGCTACAGGACTAGGCTACGAGCAGTACTTC.

This chain connects TRBV29-1 to TRBJ2-3, with 10 bases aligning to TRBD1. V was pared by 5 bases and J by 3 bases, with 2 bases of the junction left unmatched. The CDR3 totals 13 residues. In germline, CDR1 is SQVTM, CDR2 ANQGSEA. The CDR3 coding sequence is TGCAGCGTTAGACAGGGGGCAACAGATACGCAGTATTTT. Residues: CSVRQGATDTQYF.

V and J are TRBV4-3 and TRBJ2-7; TRBD2 matches 12 bases. Germline CDR1 and CDR2: LGHNA and YSLEER. V was pared by 4 bases and J by 0 bases, with 7 bases of the junction left unmatched. The CDR3 covers 17 residues. The CDR3 protein is CASSPNPTSGGSYEQYF. The CDR3 bases are TGCGCCAGCAGCCCCAATCCGACTAGCGGGGGCTCCTACGAGCAGTACTTC.

The gene calls are TRBV7-9 and TRBJ2-4; D may correspond to TRBD1 or TRBD2 (5 bases each). The germline V gene encodes CDR1 SEHNR and CDR2 FQNEAQ (reference sequence). Trimming pared 4 bases from V and 5 bases from J, leaving 15 bases between. This CDR3 has 15 residues. The CDR3 spells CASSSLGDGENIQYF. CDR3 nucleotide sequence: TGTGCCAGCAGCTCCCTGGGGGACGGAGAAAACATTCAGTACTTC. Filled out from reference TRBV7-9 and TRBJ2-4, the complete variable domain reads DTGVSQNPRHKITKRGQNVTFRCDPISEHNRLYWYRQTLGQGPEFLTYFQNEAQLEKSRLLSDRFSAERPKGSFSTLEIQRTEQGDSAMYLCASSSLGDGENIQYFGAGTRLSVL.

The V and J genes are TRBV6-2 or TRBV6-3 and TRBJ1-2; 8 bases agree with TRBD1. The germline gives CDR1 MNHEY, CDR2 SVGEGT. V trimming: 6 bases; J trimming: 6 bases; junction bases outside the gene matches: 12. The CDR3 covers 15 residues. This CDR3 is CASRRDRQDRDGYTF. DNA of the CDR3: TGTGCCAGCAGAAGGGACAGGCAAGACAGGGATGGCTACACCTTC.

This clonotype has only a few counts. J is TRBJ1-4 and V is TRBV4-3; D is uncertain. CDR3 length: 13 residues. Germline-derived CDR1 and CDR2 are LGHNA and YSLEER. V gave up 1 base and J gave up 6 bases, with 6 bases separating them. This CDR3 is CASSQALDEKLFF. The CDR3 DNA reads as TGCGCCAGCAGCCAAGCCCTTGATGAAAAACTGTTTTTT.

The CDR3, as DNA: TGTGCCAGCAGCTATGAAGGTGGGCGCACGCAAGAGACCCAGTACTTC. Its protein is CASSYEGGRTQETQYF. V usage is TRBV5-5 and J usage is TRBJ2-7; D is unresolved. The J call is uncertain, as TRBJ2-5 better fits the DNA end. This CDR3 comprises 16 residues. Germline CDR1 reads SGHKS; CDR2 reads YYEKEE (reference sequence).

This clonotype turned up a few times. This sequence joins TRBV11-2 and TRBJ2-7; 7 nucleotides line up with TRBD1. CDR3 size: 13 residues. Germline V gene data show CDR1 as SGHAT and CDR2 as FQNNGV. V dropped 0 bases and J dropped 6; count of bases not matched to a gene: 2. CDR3 in amino acids: CASSLENRGEQYF. The CDR3 DNA sequence: TGTGCCAGCAGCTTAGAGAACAGGGGCGAGCAGTACTTC.

The chain carries TRBV7-9 and TRBJ2-7; 15 bases agree with TRBD2. TRBJ2-5 explains the end of the DNA better; the J call may be wrong. The CDR3 has 16 residues. Per germline, CDR1 SEHNR and CDR2 FQNEAQ (reference sequence). The CDR3 DNA reads as TGTGCCAGCAGCTTGCGGACTAGCGGGAGGGAAGAGACCCAGTACTTC. Protein: CASSLRTSGREETQYF.

The V and J genes are TRBV7-9 and TRBJ1-2; D gene uncertain. The CDR3 is 14 amino acids. Trimming took off 5 bases at V and 3 bases at J, with 13 bases between the two ends. In germline, CDR1 is SEHNR, CDR2 FQNEAQ (reference sequence). Here the CDR3 reads CASSAQGPYYGYTF. The CDR3 DNA sequence: TGTGCCAGCAGCGCGCAAGGGCCTTACTATGGCTACACCTTC.

This clonotype was seen a handful of times. The rearrangement links TRBV15 to TRBJ2-3; 9 nucleotides align to TRBD1. V lost 1 base and J lost 13; bases outside the gene matches: 15. From germline, CDR1 is LNHNV and CDR2 YYDKDF (reference sequence). The length of the CDR3 is 16 residues. CDR3 protein: CATSRADRGGRILEYF. CDR3 nucleotides: TGTGCCACCAGCAGAGCCGACAGGGGGGGGAGAATTCTGGAGTATTTT. The full variable domain, rest sourced from reference TRBV15 and TRBJ2-3, is DAMVIQNPRYQVTQFGKPVTLSCSQTLNHNVMYWYQQKSSQAPKLLFHYYDKDFNNEADTPDNFQSRRPNTSFCFLDIRSPGLGDTAMYLCATSRADRGGRILEYFGPGTRLTVL.

The chain is built from TRBV24-1 and TRBJ2-1, with 9 nucleotides matching TRBD1. The CDR3 contains 15 residues. The V and J ends lost 1 base and 7 bases, in that order; junction bases with no gene match: 4. Per the germline V gene, CDR1 is KGHDR and CDR2 is SFDVKD. CDR3 amino acids: CATSDFGTGKNEQFF. The CDR3 nucleotides are TGTGCCACCAGTGATTTCGGGACAGGGAAAAATGAGCAGTTCTTC.

V gene TRBV7-6 combines with J gene TRBJ2-4, with TRBD2 as a possible D gene (6 bases). Per germline, CDR1 SGHVS and CDR2 FNYEAQ. CDR3 length: 13 amino acids. The ends were cut back, 5 bases at V and 7 bases at J, with 12 bases in the middle. The CDR3 is CASSPGDGNIQYF. The CDR3 nucleotides are TGTGCCAGCAGCCCGGGGGACGGGAACATTCAGTACTTC.

This clonotype has a single count. J is TRBJ2-7 and V is TRBV20-1; 7 bases are shared with TRBD2. The germline gives CDR1 DFQATT, CDR2 SNEGSKA (reference sequence). The V segment lost 3 bases and the J segment 5 bases; nucleotides outside the gene matches: 13. This CDR3 contains 15 residues. CDR3 in amino acids: CSASHTLGGGNEQYF. The CDR3 coding sequence is TGCAGTGCTAGCCATACCCTGGGGGGGGGGAACGAGCAGTACTTC.

This chain connects TRBV28 to TRBJ2-2; D uncertain. Germline lookup yields CDR1 MDHEN and CDR2 SYDVKM. The V and J ends lost 1 base and 3 bases respectively, with 9 bases between them. This CDR3 has 15 amino acids. CDR3 amino acids: CASSLLAEHTGELFF. The CDR3 nucleotides read TGTGCCAGCAGTTTATTAGCAGAGCACACCGGGGAGCTGTTTTTT.

The chain combines TRBV7-9 with TRBJ1-6; tentatively, D is TRBD1 (5 bases). Trimming pared 5 bases from V and 9 bases from J, leaving 11 bases between. CDR1 is SEHNR, CDR2 FQNEAQ, per germline (reference sequence). The CDR3 has 13 residues. The CDR3 spells CASSPGRTSPLHF. The CDR3 DNA follows: TGTGCCAGCAGCCCAGGGCGAACTTCACCCCTCCACTTT.

The genes are TRBV29-1 and TRBJ1-4, with unresolved D. The length of the CDR3 is 13 residues. Trimming shortened V by 6 bases and J by 0 bases, and 8 bases separated the two germline ends. The germline V gene encodes CDR1 SQVTM and CDR2 ANQGSEA. CDR3 nucleotides: TGCAGCGTCGTCCAGGCAACTAATGAAAAACTGTTTTTT. Translated, it gives CSVVQATNEKLFF.

The chain has TRBV28 and TRBJ2-7; D possibly matches TRBD1 or TRBD2 (5 bases each). The J call is uncertain, as TRBJ2-5 better fits the DNA end. Germline values: CDR1 MDHEN, CDR2 SYDVKM. CDR3 length: 16 amino acids. The CDR3 protein is CASGRLGRAGTETQYF. In DNA, the CDR3 is TGTGCCAGCGGACGCCTTGGCAGAGCAGGGACCGAGACCCAGTACTTC.

V gene TRBV29-1 combines with J gene TRBJ1-1; D remains ambiguous. Germline CDR1 SQVTM, CDR2 ANQGSEA. The V end lost 6 bases, the J end lost 2 bases, and 13 bases lay between the germline ends. This CDR3 is 13 amino acids long. The CDR3 reads CSVTSGSNTEAFF. In nucleotides, the CDR3 is TGCAGCGTGACGTCAGGATCAAACACTGAAGCTTTCTTT.

This rearrangement joins TRBV5-5 to TRBJ1-2, with 8 bases fitting TRBD1. CDR3 length: 16 amino acids. V was clipped by 2 bases and J by 0 bases; unmatched bases: 6. CDR1 is SGHKS and CDR2 is YYEKEE in the germline V gene (reference sequence). CDR3 sequence: CASSLQGGTTNYGYTF. The CDR3 nucleotides are TGTGCCAGCAGCTTACAGGGGGGGACAACTAACTATGGCTACACCTTC.

The CDR3 bases are TGTGCCAGCAGCCAAGCTGGGGAGGGCCGACGTGGCTACACCTTC. Residues: CASSQAGEGRRGYTF. The rearrangement joins TRBV3-1 to TRBJ1-2; no firm D call. The length of the CDR3 is 15 residues. CDR1 LGHDT and CDR2 YNNKEL come from the germline V gene (reference sequence). V lost 1 base and J lost 7, with 16 bases in between.

The chain recombines TRBV3-1 with TRBJ2-7; 8 nucleotides match TRBD2. V lost 6 bases and J lost 2; bases outside the gene matches: 9. The germline CDR1 and CDR2 sequences are LGHDT and YNNKEL (reference sequence). The CDR3 extends over 15 amino acids. CDR3 nucleotide sequence: TGTGCCAGCAGGTCCCGGGACGGGAGGGCCTACGAGCAGTACTTC. Its translation is CASRSRDGRAYEQYF.

The CDR3 here is CASNQGKAPGYGYTF. CDR3 sequence (DNA): TGTGCCAGCAACCAGGGAAAGGCGCCAGGCTATGGCTACACCTTC. The genes are TRBV13 and TRBJ1-2; D is perhaps TRBD1 (5 bases). The V gene lost 7 bases and the J gene lost 4 bases, with 19 bases spanning the gap. The CDR3 extends over 15 amino acids. Germline V gives CDR1 PRHDT, CDR2 FYEKMQ (reference sequence).

The chain links TRBV2 to TRBJ2-7; TRBD1 is a possible D gene (5 bases). The CDR3 runs 13 residues. Germline V gene data show CDR1 as SNHLY and CDR2 as FYNNEI. Trimming removed 4 bases at V and 6 bases at J, with 13 bases between. The CDR3 sequence: CASSVAQVGEQYF. The CDR3 nucleotides are TGTGCCAGCAGTGTGGCACAGGTAGGCGAGCAGTACTTC.

The V call is TRBV11-2, the J call TRBJ2-5, with 7 bases aligning to TRBD1. The end of the DNA is better explained by TRBJ2-7, so the J call may be wrong. This CDR3 is built from 17 residues. Germline CDR1 reads SGHAT; CDR2 reads FQNNGV. This CDR3 reads CASSLDTGALASYEQYF. CDR3 nucleotide sequence: TGTGCCAGCAGCTTAGACACAGGGGCTTTGGCCTCCTACGAGCAGTACTTC.

The rearrangement uses TRBV6-6 and TRBJ2-1; 12 bases are shared with TRBD2. In germline, CDR1 is MNHNY, CDR2 SVGAGI (reference sequence). The junction had 8 bases not matched to a gene; V was cut back by 7 bases and J by 1 base. There are 17 residues in the CDR3. This CDR3 reads CASTSLAGGTSYNEQFF. The CDR3 DNA follows: TGTGCCAGCACCTCCCTAGCGGGAGGGACTTCCTACAATGAGCAGTTCTTC.

V usage is TRBV12-3 or TRBV12-4 and J usage is TRBJ1-3; D uncertain. The germline V and J ends were trimmed by 1 base and 3 bases, with 7 bases remaining between them. The CDR3 runs to 14 residues. The CDR3 DNA reads as TGTGCCAGCAGTTTAGGGGGTGGTGGAAACACCATATATTTT. Residues: CASSLGGGGNTIYF.